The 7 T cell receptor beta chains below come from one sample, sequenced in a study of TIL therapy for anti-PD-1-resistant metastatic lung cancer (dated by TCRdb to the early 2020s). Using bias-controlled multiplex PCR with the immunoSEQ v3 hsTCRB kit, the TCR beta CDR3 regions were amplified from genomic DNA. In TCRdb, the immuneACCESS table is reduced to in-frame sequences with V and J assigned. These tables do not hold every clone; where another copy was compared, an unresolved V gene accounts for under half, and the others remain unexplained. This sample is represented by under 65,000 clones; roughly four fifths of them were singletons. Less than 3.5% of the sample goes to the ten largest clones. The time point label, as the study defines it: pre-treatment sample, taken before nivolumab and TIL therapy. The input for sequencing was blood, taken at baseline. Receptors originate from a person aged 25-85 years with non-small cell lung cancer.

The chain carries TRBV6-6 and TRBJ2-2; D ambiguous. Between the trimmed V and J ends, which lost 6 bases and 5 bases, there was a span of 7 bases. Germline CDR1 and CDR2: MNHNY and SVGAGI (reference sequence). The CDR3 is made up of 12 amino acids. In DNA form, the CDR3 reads TGTGCCAGCAGACCCCGGACCGGGGAGCTGTTTTTT. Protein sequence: CASRPRTGELFF.

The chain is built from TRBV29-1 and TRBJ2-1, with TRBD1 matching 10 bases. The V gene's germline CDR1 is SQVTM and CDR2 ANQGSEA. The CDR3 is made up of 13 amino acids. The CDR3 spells CSAGTGVYNEQFF. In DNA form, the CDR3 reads TGCAGTGCCGGGACAGGGGTCTACAATGAGCAGTTCTTC.

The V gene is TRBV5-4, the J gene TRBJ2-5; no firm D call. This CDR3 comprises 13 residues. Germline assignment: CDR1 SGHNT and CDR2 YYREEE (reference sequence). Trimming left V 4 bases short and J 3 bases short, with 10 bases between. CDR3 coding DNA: TGTGCCAGCAGCCCTACGACGGAAGAGACCCAGTACTTC. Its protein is CASSPTTEETQYF.

CDR3 coding DNA: TGTGCCAGCAGCCCCAGACAGGACTATGGCTACACCTTC. Residues: CASSPRQDYGYTF. The chain combines TRBV7-2 with TRBJ1-2; tentatively, D is TRBD1 (6 bases). The V end lost 5 bases, the J end lost 3 bases, and 10 bases lay between the germline ends. CDR1 and CDR2 (germline): SGHTA, FQGNSA. The CDR3 sequence is 13 residues long.

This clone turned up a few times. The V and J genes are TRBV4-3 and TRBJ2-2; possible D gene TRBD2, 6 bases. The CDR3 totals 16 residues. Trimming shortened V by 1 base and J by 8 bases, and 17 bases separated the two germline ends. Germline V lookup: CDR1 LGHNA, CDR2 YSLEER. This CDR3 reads CASSQGTGTETGELFF. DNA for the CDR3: TGCGCCAGCAGCCAAGGGACCGGGACTGAGACTGGGGAGCTGTTTTTT.

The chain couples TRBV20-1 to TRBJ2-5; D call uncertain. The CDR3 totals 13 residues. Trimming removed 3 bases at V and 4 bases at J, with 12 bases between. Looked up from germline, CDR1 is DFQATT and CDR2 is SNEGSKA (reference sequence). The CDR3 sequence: CSASTVNLETQYF. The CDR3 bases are TGCAGTGCTAGTACAGTAAACCTAGAGACCCAGTACTTC.

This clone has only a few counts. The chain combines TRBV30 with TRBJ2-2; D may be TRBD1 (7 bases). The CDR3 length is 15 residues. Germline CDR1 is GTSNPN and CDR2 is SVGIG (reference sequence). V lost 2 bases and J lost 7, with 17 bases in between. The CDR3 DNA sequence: TGTGCCTGGAGTAGGAGGGGGCTAGTTGGCGGGGAGCTGTTTTTT. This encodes CAWSRRGLVGGELFF.